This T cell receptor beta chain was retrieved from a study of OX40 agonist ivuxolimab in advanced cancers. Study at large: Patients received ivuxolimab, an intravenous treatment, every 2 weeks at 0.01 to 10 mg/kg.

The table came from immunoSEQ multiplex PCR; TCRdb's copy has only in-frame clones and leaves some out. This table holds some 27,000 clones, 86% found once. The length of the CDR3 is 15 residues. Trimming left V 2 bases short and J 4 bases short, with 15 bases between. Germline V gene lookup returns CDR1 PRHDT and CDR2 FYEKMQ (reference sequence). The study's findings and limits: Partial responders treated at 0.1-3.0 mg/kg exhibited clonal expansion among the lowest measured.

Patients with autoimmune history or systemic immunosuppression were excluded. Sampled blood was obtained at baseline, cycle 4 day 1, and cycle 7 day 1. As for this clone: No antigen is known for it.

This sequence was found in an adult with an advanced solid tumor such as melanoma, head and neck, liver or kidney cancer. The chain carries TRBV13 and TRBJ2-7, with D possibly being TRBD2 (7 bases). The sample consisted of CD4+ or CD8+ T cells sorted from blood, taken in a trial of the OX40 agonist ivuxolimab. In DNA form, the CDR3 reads TGTGCCAGCAGCTTAAGGCGGGAGCAGGGGTACGAGCAGTACTTC. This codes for CASSLRREQGYEQYF.